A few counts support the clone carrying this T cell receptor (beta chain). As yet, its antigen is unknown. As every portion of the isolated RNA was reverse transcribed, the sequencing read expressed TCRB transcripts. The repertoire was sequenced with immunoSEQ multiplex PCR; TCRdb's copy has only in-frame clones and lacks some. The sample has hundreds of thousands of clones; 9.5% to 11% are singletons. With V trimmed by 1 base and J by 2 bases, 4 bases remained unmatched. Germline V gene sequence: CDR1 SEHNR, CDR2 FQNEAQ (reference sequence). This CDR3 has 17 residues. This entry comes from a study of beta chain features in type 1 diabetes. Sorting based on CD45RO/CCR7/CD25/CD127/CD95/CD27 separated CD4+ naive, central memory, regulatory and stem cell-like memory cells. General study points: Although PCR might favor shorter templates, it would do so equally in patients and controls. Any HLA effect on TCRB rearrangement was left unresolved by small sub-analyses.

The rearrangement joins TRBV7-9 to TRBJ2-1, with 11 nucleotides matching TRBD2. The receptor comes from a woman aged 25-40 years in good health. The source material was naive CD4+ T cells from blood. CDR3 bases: TGTGCCAGCAGCTTAGGACTAGCGGGAAGAACCTACAATGAGCAGTTCTTC. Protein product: CASSLGLAGRTYNEQFF.